These T cell receptor beta chains were read from a single sample in a study of tumor and adjacent non-tumor tissue in lung cancer. TCRdb used MiXCR to reprocess the multiplex PCR reads, holding one entry per CDR3 protein. The sample has 90,000 to 100,000 distinct CDR3 sequences; 80% are singletons. The specimen sequenced was distant non-tumor lung tissue. These receptor sequences come from a man aged 60 to 75 with small cell lung cancer. CDR3s include the opening cysteine and the closing phenylalanine or tryptophan. D genes are given only for firm matches. Clone size, where shown, is once, few, many, or a class for clones that have expanded.

>TRBV24-1|TRBD2|TRBJ2-1|NA
TGTGCCACCAGTGGCCTCCGGGGGGACAATGAGCAGTTCTTC
CATSGLRGDNEQFF
>TRBV6-5|NA|TRBJ2-7|few
TGTGCCAGTACTAGGGGAACATCCTACGAGCAGTACTTC
CASTRGTSYEQYF
>TRBV6-5|NA|TRBJ2-5|NA
TGTGCCAGCAGTTACTCGAGGGGGCAAGAGACCCAGTACTTC
CASSYSRGQETQYF
>TRBV12-3/TRBV12-4|TRBD1|TRBJ1-6|NA
TGTACGAGCAGCCCGACAGGGCAAGGATCACCCCTCCACTTT
CTSSPTGQGSPLHF
>TRBV9|NA|TRBJ1-5|NA
TGTGCCAGCAGCGCCATACTAGATAGGCAGCATTTT
CASSAILDRQHF
>TRBV5-4|NA|TRBJ2-1|NA
TGTGCCAGCAGCTTGGATCACGTGACCCAGTACTACAATGAGCAGTTCTTC
CASSLDHVTQYYNEQFF
>TRBV11-2|NA|TRBJ2-1|NA
TGTGCCAGCAGCCTAGGGAGTTCGGGTGAGCAGTCCTTC
CASSLGSSGEQSF
>TRBV6-5|NA|TRBJ1-4|NA
TGTGCCAGCACCACCAAGAATTCAGCAATTAACGTAAAACTGTTTTTT
CASTTKNSAINVKLFF
>TRBV20-1|TRBD1|TRBJ1-1|many
TGCAGTGCTAGACGGACAGGGGGCCCTTGGACTGAAGCTTTCTTT
CSARRTGGPWTEAFF
>TRBV6-5|TRBD2|TRBJ2-1|NA
TGTGCCAGCAGTATACGGACTAGCGGGAAGGCGTCCTACAATGAGCAGTTCTTC
CASSIRTSGKASYNEQFF
>TRBV29-1|NA|TRBJ2-5|NA
TGCGGCGTTGAGGGCCTAGTGAGGGAGACCCAGTACTTC
CGVEGLVRETQYF
>TRBV6-5|NA|TRBJ2-4|NA
TGTGCCAGCAGTTATTCGGGGGAGTCGAACATTCAGTACTTC
CASSYSGESNIQYF
>TRBV11-2|TRBD1|TRBJ1-1|medium-sized
TGTGCCAGCAGCTTAGTAACAGGGGGGTACACTGAAGCTTTCTTT
CASSLVTGGYTEAFF
>TRBV6-1|NA|TRBJ1-5|many
TGTGCCAGCAGTGAATTAGCGCAGGGTAGCAATCAGCCCCAGCATTTT
CASSELAQGSNQPQHF
>TRBV5-1|NA|TRBJ1-1|few
TGCGCCAGCAGCTACGAAGGTAGGGGAGGAACTGAAGCTTTCTTT
CASSYEGRGGTEAFF
>TRBV4-1|NA|TRBJ2-1|once
TGCACCAGCAGCCAAGATTTGTGGCAGGGCAATGAGCAGTTCTTC
CTSSQDLWQGNEQFF
>TRBV6-1|NA|TRBJ2-2|NA
TGTGCCATCAGCGTGGGGGTTTATAGCACCGGGGAGGCGTTTTTT
CAISVGVYSTGEAFF
>TRBV6-1|NA|TRBJ2-3|NA
TGTGCCAGTAGTGAACACGGGGGTGCTTCAGATACACAGTATTTT
CASSEHGGASDTQYF
>TRBV6-2/TRBV6-3|NA|TRBJ2-2|NA
TGTGCCAGCAAGGAGGGAGAGTGCACCGGGGAGCCGTTTTTT
CASKEGECTGEPFF
>TRBV12-3/TRBV12-4|NA|TRBJ2-2|NA
TGTGCCAGCAGTTTCCGGGTCGGCTGCACCGGGGAGCTGTTTTTT
CASSFRVGCTGELFF
>TRBV28|NA|TRBJ2-7|many
TGTGCCAGCAGCTGGGTAGGGCAGATCCACTCCTACGAGCAGTACTTC
CASSWVGQIHSYEQYF
>TRBV2|TRBD2|TRBJ2-1|NA
TGTGCCAGCAGCGAGGGGACTAGCGGGAGCCGGGGTAAGCAGTTCTTC
CASSEGTSGSRGKQFF
>TRBV11-2|NA|TRBJ2-2|NA
TGTGCCAGCAGCTTAGGGGTCTCTTCAGGAGGGGAGTTGCCTTTT
CASSLGVSSGGELPF
>TRBV6-2/TRBV6-3|TRBD1|TRBJ1-5|NA
TGTTCCAGCAGGCCGGACAGGGGAATAAATCGGCCCCAGCATTTT
CSSRPDRGINRPQHF
>TRBV6-1|NA|TRBJ2-3|NA
TGTGCCTGCAGCCACGGGATAGGGCCCACCGCTACGCAGTATTTT
CACSHGIGPTATQYF
>TRBV10-3|NA|TRBJ1-6|NA
TGTGCCATCAGTGATGGTCTAGGGAATTCACCCCTCCACTTT
CAISDGLGNSPLHF
>TRBV11-2|NA|TRBJ2-6|once
TGTGCCATAAGTCAGGGATCCGGGGCCAACGTCCTGACTTTC
CAISQGSGANVLTF